The 11 T cell receptor beta chains listed next were all sequenced from one sample in a study of cytomegalovirus exposure and HLA in healthy donors. Use of 60 Vbeta and 13 Jbeta primers characterized the PCR. Sequenced by immunoSEQ multiplex PCR; TCRdb stores in-frame clones only, minus some. The sample lists 110,000 or so clones; 77% were seen once. The sequenced sample was PBMCs. All receptors come from a man between 35 and 55 years old in good health and CMV-seropositive.

J is TRBJ2-7 and V is TRBV28; perhaps TRBD1 as D (6 bases). There are 16 residues in the CDR3. V was trimmed by 6 bases and J by 2 bases, leaving 20 bases between them. The germline V gene encodes CDR1 MDHEN and CDR2 SYDVKM. The CDR3 loop is CASSPRGGQGTYEQYF. The CDR3 nucleotides read TGTGCCAGCAGCCCCCGTGGGGGCCAAGGAACCTACGAGCAGTACTTC.

A remark on this clone: A junction end diverges from the germline sequence, so it may reflect a read error. This chain joins TRBV7-2 and TRBJ2-6, with D tentatively TRBD1 (5 bases). The CDR3 loop spans 16 amino acids. Germline V gene sequence: CDR1 SGHTA, CDR2 FQGNSA. The CDR3: CASSLVSISGANGLTF. The CDR3 bases are TGTGCCAGCAGCTTAGTTTCCATCTCTGGGGCCAACGGCCTGACTTTC.

The chain recombines TRBV28 with TRBJ1-5; 9 bases match TRBD1. Per germline, CDR1 MDHEN and CDR2 SYDVKM. V dropped 5 bases and J dropped 7; count of bases not matched to a gene: 12. There are 16 residues in the CDR3. The DNA of the CDR3 is TGTGCCAGCAGTCCACGCGGACAGGGGATCTGGCAGCCCCAGCATTTT. Encoded protein: CASSPRGQGIWQPQHF.

CDR3 sequence: CASSTSVSGNTIYF. The CDR3 nucleotides are TGTGCCAGCAGCACCAGTGTGTCTGGAAACACCATATATTTT. J is TRBJ1-3 and V is TRBV27, with D unclear. V was pared by 6 bases and J by 1 base, with 10 bases between. This CDR3 spans 14 amino acids. CDR1 and CDR2 (germline): MNHEY, SMNVEV (reference sequence).

V usage is TRBV4-1 and J usage is TRBJ2-7, with TRBD1 matching over 9 bases. Trimming at V came to 3 bases and at J to 4 bases, leaving 10 bases not matched to a gene. The CDR3 is 16 amino acids. Germline CDR1 and CDR2: MGHRA and YSYEKL. The DNA of the CDR3 is TGCGCCAGCAGCCATAGAGGGACAGGGTCACCATACGAGCAGTACTTC. This translates into CASSHRGTGSPYEQYF.

The V and J genes are TRBV6-6 and TRBJ2-2, with 9 bases that match TRBD1. Unmatched junction bases numbered 5, after V lost 4 bases and J lost 5 bases. The CDR3 contains 15 residues. The V gene's germline CDR1 is MNHNY and CDR2 SVGAGI (reference sequence). The DNA of the CDR3 is TGTGCCAGCAGTTGGACAGGGGTGGGGACCGGGGAGCTGTTTTTT. Residues: CASSWTGVGTGELFF.

V and J are TRBV7-2 and TRBJ1-5; no firm D call. The CDR3 is made up of 14 amino acids. Trimming left V 5 bases short and J 6 bases short, with 14 bases between. The V gene's germline CDR1 is SGHTA and CDR2 FQGNSA. CDR3 in DNA: TGTGCCAGCAGCCGAGCGGTTTCAGGTCAGCCCCAGCATTTT. It encodes CASSRAVSGQPQHF.

Turning to this clone: At one boundary the junction diverges from the germline segment, which might be a read error. The rearrangement links TRBV18 to TRBJ1-2, with TRBD1 matching over 9 bases. This CDR3 has 13 amino acids. Germline V gives CDR1 KGHSH, CDR2 LQKENI. This CDR3 is CASSPGTGLGYAF. CDR3 DNA sequence: TGTGCCAGCTCACCAGGGACAGGGTTAGGCTACGCCTTC.

This clone appeared once. One junction end does not reproduce the germline sequence, and a read error may be involved. The V gene is TRBV7-7, the J gene TRBJ2-1; the match to TRBD2 covers 15 bases. CDR3 size: 16 residues. Per the germline V gene, CDR1 is SSHAT and CDR2 is FNYEAQ (reference sequence). CDR3 nucleotide sequence: TGTGCTAGCAGCTACGGGACTAGCGGGGGGATAGGGGAGCAGTTCTTC. Its protein is CASSYGTSGGIGEQFF.

This clone was found a few times. The rearrangement links TRBV28 to TRBJ2-7, with 8 bases identical to TRBD1. This CDR3 has 13 residues. Trimming at V came to 10 bases and at J to 0 bases, leaving 5 bases not matched to a gene. Germline V gene lookup returns CDR1 MDHEN and CDR2 SYDVKM. CDR3 protein: CATQGAISYEQYF. CDR3 DNA sequence: TGTGCCACGCAGGGGGCGATCTCCTACGAGCAGTACTTC.

The V call is TRBV18, the J call TRBJ1-1; D gene unclear. The germline V gene has CDR1 KGHSH and CDR2 LQKENI. Between the trimmed V and J ends, which lost 4 bases and 6 bases, there was a span of 18 bases. CDR3 length: 15 amino acids. The CDR3 nucleotides read TGTGCCAGCTCACTAGGGAGTAAGGTCTCGGCTGAAGCTTTCTTT. It codes for CASSLGSKVSAEAFF.